The 30 T cell receptor beta chains below come from one sample, sequenced in a study of blood T cell repertoires in COVID-19. Produced via immunoSEQ multiplex PCR; TCRdb's table is partial and in-frame only. Of about 150,000 clones in the sample, 85% to 90% were seen once. Sample: peripheral blood. Receptor source: a man aged 18 to 30 with COVID-19, enrolled during active disease.

The V call is TRBV7-2, the J call TRBJ2-1, with TRBD2 identical over 14 bases. Looked up from germline, CDR1 is SGHTA and CDR2 is FQGNSA. The CDR3 has 14 residues. V lost 5 bases to trimming and J lost 9 bases; unmatched junction nucleotides: 3. The CDR3 reads CASSLTSGRVEQFF. Here the CDR3 DNA reads TGTGCCAGCAGCCTGACTAGCGGGAGGGTTGAGCAGTTCTTC.

The chain recombines TRBV7-8 with TRBJ2-7; D unclear. The CDR3 has 15 residues. The germline V and J ends were trimmed by 2 bases and 2 bases, with 13 bases remaining between them. Germline values: CDR1 SGHVS, CDR2 FQNEAQ. CDR3 sequence reads: CASSLNAAPTYEQYF. The CDR3 DNA sequence: TGTGCCAGCAGCTTAAACGCAGCGCCTACCTACGAGCAGTACTTC. The full variable domain, rest sourced from reference TRBV7-8 and TRBJ2-7, is GAGVSQSPRYKVAKRGQDVALRCDPISGHVSLFWYQQALGQGPEFLTYFQNEAQLDKSGLPSDRFFAERPEGSVSTLKIQRTQQEDSAVYLCASSLNAAPTYEQYFGPGTRLTVT.

About this clone: An end of the junction does not agree with germline; a read error may underlie this. V gene TRBV30 combines with J gene TRBJ1-4, with TRBD1 identical over 10 bases. The CDR3 runs 14 residues. Germline loops: CDR1 GTSNPN, CDR2 SVGIG (reference sequence). The CDR3 DNA reads as TGTGCCTGGAGTCCGGGACAGGGGCTCGAAAAACTGCTTTTT. As protein: CAWSPGQGLEKLLF.

CDR3 protein: CASSQGLAVRETQYF. The CDR3 DNA follows: TGTGCCAGCAGCCAAGGACTAGCGGTGCGGGAGACCCAGTACTTC. The J gene is TRBJ2-5, the V gene TRBV14, with TRBD2 identical over 9 bases. This CDR3 has 15 residues. J gave up 5 bases and V 1 base, and 5 bases lay outside the gene matches. Germline V lookup: CDR1 SGHDN, CDR2 FVKESK.

On this clone itself: A junction boundary mismatches the germline segment, possibly from a read error. V usage is TRBV12-3 or TRBV12-4 and J usage is TRBJ2-7; 7 nucleotides align to TRBD2. CDR3 length: 11 residues. Written as DNA, the CDR3 is TGTGCCAGCAGTTTAGGGCGGGAGACCTCATTC. This encodes CASSLGRETSF.

The rearrangement links TRBV10-1 to TRBJ2-7; TRBD2 matches 14 bases. CDR3 size: 17 residues. Germline CDR1 is WNHNN and CDR2 is SYGVQD (reference sequence). With 0 bases clipped from V and 6 bases from J, the junction kept 7 bases outside the gene matches. The CDR3 region is CASSESSPGLAGAEQYF. In DNA, the CDR3 is TGCGCCAGCAGTGAGTCGTCGCCGGGACTAGCGGGAGCCGAGCAGTACTTC.

V usage is TRBV10-3 and J usage is TRBJ1-4; tentatively, D is TRBD1 (5 bases). CDR3 size: 15 residues. CDR1 and CDR2 from the germline V gene are ENHRY and SYGVKD. V lost 2 bases to trimming and J lost 7 bases, with 14 bases between them. The CDR3 is CAISETPGLGEKLFF. For the CDR3, the DNA is TGTGCCATCAGTGAGACCCCAGGGTTAGGTGAAAAACTGTTTTTT.

The V call is TRBV19, the J call TRBJ1-1, with TRBD1 matching over 8 bases. CDR1 is LNHDA and CDR2 is SQIVND in the germline V gene (reference sequence). The junction had 3 bases not matched to a gene; V was cut back by 5 bases and J by 1 base. The CDR3 contains 14 residues. The CDR3 loop is CASSLGQGNTEAFF. The CDR3 nucleotides are TGTGCCAGTAGTTTAGGACAGGGGAACACTGAAGCTTTCTTT. Filled out from reference TRBV19 and TRBJ1-1, the complete variable domain reads DGGITQSPKYLFRKEGQNVTLSCEQNLNHDAMYWYRQDPGQGLRLIYYSQIVNDFQKGDIAEGYSVSREKKESFPLTVTSAQKNPTAFYLCASSLGQGNTEAFFGQGTRLTVV.

The count of this clone is one. The V gene is TRBV7-6, the J gene TRBJ2-2; D perhaps matches TRBD2 (6 bases). The length of the CDR3 is 15 residues. CDR1 and CDR2 (germline): SGHVS, FNYEAQ. Trimming shortened V by 4 bases and J by 3 bases, and 12 bases separated the two germline ends. Here the CDR3 reads CASSYGRSDTGELFF. The CDR3 DNA sequence: TGTGCCAGCAGCTACGGGAGATCAGACACCGGGGAGCTGTTTTTT.

The rearrangement joins TRBV5-1 to TRBJ1-3; D unresolved. Germline V CDR1 and CDR2: SGHRS, YFSETQ. This CDR3 is 15 amino acids long. Trimming pared 0 bases from V and 0 bases from J, leaving 7 bases between. For the CDR3, the DNA is TGCGCCAGCAGCTTGGGAACTAGCTCTGGAAACACCATATATTTT. It codes for CASSLGTSSGNTIYF. Combining the CDR3 with reference TRBV5-1 and TRBJ1-3 gives the whole variable domain KAGVTQTPRYLIKTRGQQVTLSCSPISGHRSVSWYQQTPGQGLQFLFEYFSETQRNKGNFPGRFSGRQFSNSRSEMNVSTLELGDSALYLCASSLGTSSGNTIYFGEGSWLTVV.

This clone was counted a single time. The gene calls are TRBV18 and TRBJ2-1; 7 nucleotides match TRBD1. Germline V gene lookup returns CDR1 KGHSH and CDR2 LQKENI. After removal of 8 bases from V and 0 bases from J, the junction contained 13 bases not matched to a gene. The length of the CDR3 is 17 residues. The CDR3 DNA reads TGTGCCAGCACGCCCCAGGGGGTGTCCAGCTCCTACAATGAGCAGTTCTTC. Translated: CASTPQGVSSSYNEQFF.

The chain couples TRBV27 to TRBJ2-2; TRBD1 matches at 7 bases. CDR3 length: 15 amino acids. The ends lost 5 bases at V and 5 bases at J; junction bases unmatched: 8. Looked up from germline, CDR1 is MNHEY and CDR2 is SMNVEV (reference sequence). CDR3 DNA sequence: TGTGCCAGCAGTCCCGTGACAGGGTGGACCGGGGAGCTGTTTTTT. Translated, it gives CASSPVTGWTGELFF.

The J gene is TRBJ1-5, the V gene TRBV21-1; the table assigns TRBD1, which was not confirmed against the DNA. TRBV21-1 is listed as a pseudogene. The CDR3 is made up of 14 amino acids. The CDR3 protein is CASSVDSFLEPQHF. CDR3 coding DNA: TGTGCCAGCAGCGTAGACAGCTTTCTGGAGCCCCAGCATTTT.

The chain couples TRBV21-1 to TRBJ1-1. TRBV21-1 has pseudogene status. The CDR3 spans 14 residues. Here the CDR3 DNA reads TGTGCCAGCAACCCCCGGGGGTGCGGCACTGAAGCTTTCTTT. Translation: CASNPRGCGTEAFF.

The chain links TRBV5-6 to TRBJ2-2; weak D call: TRBD2 (7 bases). Trimming took off 3 bases at V and 6 bases at J, with 12 bases between the two ends. This CDR3 contains 14 residues. CDR1 and CDR2 (germline): SGHDT, YYEEEE. As DNA, the CDR3 is TGTGCCAGCAGCTGGGGGGGCAGATCCGGGGAGCTGTTTTTT. This gives the protein CASSWGGRSGELFF.

The chain joins TRBV7-2 to TRBJ1-2; tentative D call: TRBD1 (5 bases). Trimming removed 5 bases from V and 4 bases from J, with 11 bases in between. Germline V gene lookup returns CDR1 SGHTA and CDR2 FQGNSA. The CDR3 is 13 residues long. The chain's CDR3 is CASSQAGLYGYTF. In DNA form, the CDR3 reads TGTGCCAGCAGCCAAGCGGGGCTCTATGGCTACACCTTC.

This clone has a handful of counts. The chain joins TRBV10-3 to TRBJ1-1, with a possible D match to TRBD1 (6 bases). CDR3 length: 14 residues. V lost 6 bases and J lost 5, with 16 bases in between. Germline V lookup: CDR1 ENHRY, CDR2 SYGVKD. CDR3 sequence: CAISEPGHGTEAFF. The CDR3 nucleotides are TGTGCCATCAGCGAGCCGGGACATGGGACTGAAGCTTTCTTT.

The chain uses TRBV5-1 and TRBJ2-2; D is possibly TRBD2 (5 bases). The CDR3 contains 15 residues. The V gene's germline CDR1 is SGHRS and CDR2 YFSETQ. The V and J ends lost 0 bases and 4 bases respectively, with 10 bases between them. For the CDR3, the DNA is TGCGCCAGCAGCTTGGCCCCAGAGGGCACCGGGGAGCTGTTTTTT. This encodes CASSLAPEGTGELFF.

The gene calls are TRBV14 and TRBJ2-7; the match to TRBD1 covers 9 bases. This CDR3 comprises 16 residues. CDR1 SGHDN and CDR2 FVKESK come from the germline V gene. V trimming: 0 bases; J trimming: 2 bases; junction bases outside the gene matches: 5. The CDR3 DNA sequence: TGTGCCAGCAGCCAAGATCCGGGACAGGGACCCTACGAGCAGTACTTC. Protein: CASSQDPGQGPYEQYF.

The CDR3 region has the DNA TGTGCCAGCAGTTTTGCCCGCCGCGGGGCGGGAGCCCGCTCCTACGAGCAGTACTTC. It translates to CASSFARRGAGARSYEQYF. This chain uses TRBV28 with TRBJ2-7; 7 bases line up with TRBD2. The germline gives CDR1 MDHEN, CDR2 SYDVKM. After removal of 3 bases from V and 0 bases from J, the junction contained 17 bases not matched to a gene. CDR3 size: 19 residues. The full variable domain, completed using reference TRBV28 and TRBJ2-7, is DVKVTQSSRYLVKRTGEKVFLECVQDMDHENMFWYRQDPGLGLRLIYFSYDVKMKEKGDIPEGYSVSREKKERFSLILESASTNQTSMYLCASSFARRGAGARSYEQYFGPGTRLTVT.

J is TRBJ2-3 and V is TRBV14; a possible D gene is TRBD2 (5 bases). The CDR3 has 17 residues. Germline assignment: CDR1 SGHDN and CDR2 FVKESK. Trimming left V 4 bases short and J 2 bases short, with 19 bases between. CDR3 sequence: CASSRSSTQRYTDTQYF. The CDR3 nucleotides are TGTGCCAGCAGCCGTTCTAGCACCCAACGATACACAGATACGCAGTATTTT.

The chain recombines TRBV28 with TRBJ2-1, with TRBD1 identical over 10 bases. The CDR3 has 15 residues. Germline assignment: CDR1 MDHEN and CDR2 SYDVKM. V lost 5 bases to trimming and J lost 8 bases; unmatched junction nucleotides: 9. This CDR3 is CASSQGTGEGDEQFF. CDR3 nucleotide sequence: TGTGCCAGCAGTCAAGGGACAGGGGAGGGAGATGAGCAGTTCTTC.

The V and J genes are TRBV6-4 and TRBJ1-1; D remains unclear. Trimming shortened V by 6 bases and J by 4 bases, and 12 bases separated the two germline ends. Per the germline V gene, CDR1 is MRHNA and CDR2 is SNTAGT. This CDR3 has 13 residues. This CDR3 reads CASSQNRGTEAFF. CDR3 nucleotide sequence: TGTGCCAGCAGCCAGAATCGAGGCACTGAAGCTTTCTTT.

The rearrangement joins TRBV2 to TRBJ2-5, with D maybe TRBD2 (6 bases). Germline V gene data show CDR1 as SNHLY and CDR2 as FYNNEI. With 5 bases removed from V and 5 bases from J, the gap between germline ends came to 9 bases. The CDR3 is 12 residues long. Written as DNA, the CDR3 is TGTGCCAGCAGTTCCCTAGCGGAGACCCAGTACTTC. Translation: CASSSLAETQYF.

The rearrangement uses TRBV9 and TRBJ2-7; TRBD2 might be the D (6 bases). This CDR3 is 15 amino acids long. Germline V gives CDR1 SGDLS, CDR2 YYNGEE. V gave up 0 bases and J gave up 0 bases, with 10 bases separating them. The CDR3 DNA sequence: TGTGCCAGCAGCGTAGGGGCGGGGAGCTCCTACGAGCAGTACTTC. Translated, it gives CASSVGAGSSYEQYF.

The V and J genes are TRBV6-4 and TRBJ2-1, with TRBD2 identical over 14 bases. The CDR3 extends over 15 amino acids. Germline V gene data show CDR1 as MRHNA and CDR2 as SNTAGT. With V trimmed by 5 bases and J by 8 bases, 5 bases remained unmatched. DNA of the CDR3: TGTGCCAGCAGTTCAGGGACTAGCGGGAGTGATGAGCAGTTCTTC. Amino acids: CASSSGTSGSDEQFF.

The table lists this clone with a count of one. V and J are TRBV19 and TRBJ2-2, with D maybe TRBD1 (5 bases). The CDR3 is 15 amino acids. Germline values: CDR1 LNHDA, CDR2 SQIVND (reference sequence). Trimming shortened V by 5 bases and J by 5 bases, and 15 bases separated the two germline ends. As DNA, the CDR3 is TGTGCCAGTAGTTATAGGCAGGGAAGGACCGGGGAGCTGTTTTTT. Residues: CASSYRQGRTGELFF.

This clone was detected only once. The chain joins TRBV19 to TRBJ2-2; D unclear. The germline V and J ends were trimmed by 7 bases and 0 bases, with 12 bases remaining between them. CDR3 length: 15 amino acids. The V gene's germline CDR1 is LNHDA and CDR2 SQIVND (reference sequence). The CDR3: CASTAASSNTGELFF. The CDR3 DNA reads as TGTGCCAGTACGGCGGCAAGCTCGAACACCGGGGAGCTGTTTTTT. The entire variable domain, with the rest obtained from reference TRBV19 and TRBJ2-2, is as follows: DGGITQSPKYLFRKEGQNVTLSCEQNLNHDAMYWYRQDPGQGLRLIYYSQIVNDFQKGDIAEGYSVSREKKESFPLTVTSAQKNPTAFYLCASTAASSNTGELFFGEGSRLTVL.

The chain couples TRBV29-1 to TRBJ2-1; TRBD2 agrees at 9 bases. The length of the CDR3 is 13 residues. Unmatched junction bases numbered 5, after V lost 4 bases and J lost 7 bases. Germline V CDR1 and CDR2: SQVTM, ANQGSEA. In nucleotides, the CDR3 is TGCAGCGTTGCGGCGGGAGGGAGAAATGAGCAGTTCTTC. This gives the protein CSVAAGGRNEQFF.

This clone has only one observation. The chain links TRBV9 to TRBJ1-1; D not certain. In germline, CDR1 is SGDLS, CDR2 YYNGEE. Trimming stripped 0 bases from V and 0 bases from J, with 9 bases between. This CDR3 is 15 amino acids long. The CDR3 protein is CASSVVPDMNTEAFF. The DNA of the CDR3 is TGTGCCAGCAGCGTAGTCCCAGACATGAACACTGAAGCTTTCTTT.